The TCR beta chain under discussion was sequenced for a study of blood T cell repertoires in COVID-19. Germline CDR1 reads ENHRY; CDR2 reads SYGVKD. Trimming removed 4 bases from V and 5 bases from J; junction bases left unmatched: 9. The CDR3 runs to 15 residues. Produced via immunoSEQ multiplex PCR; TCRdb's table is partial and in-frame only. The sample holds about 58,000 clones, about nine tenths seen once. The chain recombines TRBV10-3 with TRBJ2-5, with 8 bases aligning to TRBD2. The material sequenced was peripheral blood. This sequence was found in a woman in her sixties or seventies with active COVID-19. The DNA of the CDR3 is TGTGCCATCAGTGGTTATAGCGGGATGGACGAGACCCAGTACTTC. Protein sequence: CAISGYSGMDETQYF.